The clone carrying this TCR beta chain counts as large (0.1 to 1%). Antigen: not known. Adaptor-ligated barcode primers were used to amplify TRBV12-4/TRBJ1-2 clonotypes. TCRdb re-analysed the multiplex PCR reads in MiXCR, keeping a single row per CDR3 protein. The sample includes about 920 distinct CDR3 sequences, approximately 6.2% of them seen just once. Study-level findings and limits: Tumor-infiltrating Treg TCR alpha and beta sequences overlapped most with tumor naive CD4+ T cells, then blood naive.

Trimming took 3 bases from V and 4 from J, leaving 9 bases between them. The CDR3 extends over 13 amino acids. The chain employs TRBV12-3 or TRBV12-4 and TRBJ1-2, with D perhaps TRBD1 (5 bases). This TCR was recovered from a female donor with breast cancer. Sequencing was performed on memory CD4+ T cells sorted from blood. Subset denoted: memory CD4+ T cells, CD4+CD45RO+CD25-. This CDR3 reads CASSFGTLYGYTF. DNA for the CDR3: TGTGCCAGCAGTTTCGGGACGCTCTATGGCTACACCTTC.